This TCR beta chain was captured in a study of control samples from healthy donors and cancer patients. CDR1 is MNHEY, CDR2 SMNVEV, per germline (reference sequence). The CDR3 sequence is 16 residues long. V was shortened by 5 bases and J by 3 bases, with 19 bases between the two germline ends. Clones were sequenced by immunoSEQ multiplex PCR, and TCRdb holds only the in-frame ones, with some missing. The sample holds fewer than 250,000 clones; 91% are singletons and the top ten take 1.5% to 2%. This TCR derives from a man younger than 40 in good health. Material for sequencing was blood. The chain carries TRBV27 and TRBJ1-2, with a weak D call TRBD1 (5 bases). This chain's CDR3 is CASSLYVAVGDYGYTF. In DNA, the CDR3 is TGTGCCAGCAGTCTTTACGTGGCGGTGGGGGACTATGGCTACACCTTC.